This T cell receptor beta chain was captured by sequencing in a study of blood T cells in healthy people across ages. The CDR3 has 13 amino acids. The V and J ends lost 8 bases and 3 bases respectively, with 13 bases between them. Germline-derived CDR1 and CDR2 are SEHNR and FQNEAQ (reference sequence). The study, taken as a whole, reports: Higher naive T cell percentage went strongly together with higher TCR beta diversity. Older age coincided with a roughly linear decline in TCR beta diversity per million T cells.

A word on this clonotype: Its antigen remains unknown.

Every participating donor contributed 7.5 to 10 milliliters of peripheral blood through a draw. Combining a sample-barcoded 5' primer with a J-beta primer mix, a second PCR ran for 7 to 11 cycles. TCRdb recomputed calls from the 5' RACE reads with MiXCR, one row per CDR3 protein. Among hundreds of thousands of distinct CDR3 sequences listed, around 68% were seen once. Sequenced sample: blood. The V and J genes are TRBV7-9 and TRBJ1-2; D may be TRBD1 (5 bases). The clonotype comes from a man between 25 and 39 years old in good health. The CDR3 is CASATTVDYGYTF. DNA of the CDR3: TGTGCCAGCGCCACGACAGTGGACTATGGCTACACCTTC.